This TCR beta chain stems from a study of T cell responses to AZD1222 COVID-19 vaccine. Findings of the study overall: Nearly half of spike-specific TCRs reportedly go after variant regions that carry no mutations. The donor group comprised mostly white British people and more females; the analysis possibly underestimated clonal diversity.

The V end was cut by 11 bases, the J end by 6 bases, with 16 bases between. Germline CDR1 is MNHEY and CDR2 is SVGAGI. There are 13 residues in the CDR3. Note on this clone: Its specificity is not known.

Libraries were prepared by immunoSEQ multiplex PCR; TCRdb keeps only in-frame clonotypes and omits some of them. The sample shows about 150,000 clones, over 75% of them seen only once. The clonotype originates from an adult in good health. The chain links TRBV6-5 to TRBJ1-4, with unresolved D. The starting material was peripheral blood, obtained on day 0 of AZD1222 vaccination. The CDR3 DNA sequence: TGTGCCCCAGAGGAGGTCTTCTATGAAAAACTGTTTTTT. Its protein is CAPEEVFYEKLFF.